These 21 T cell receptor beta chains were sequenced from one sample in a study of response to subunit inactivated influenza vaccine. TCRdb analysed the RT-PCR reads with MiXCR anew, one entry per CDR3 protein. The data hold some 800,000 distinct CDR3 sequences, with around 20% observed a single time. The input for sequencing was PBMCs from blood, taken more than 4 days after vaccination. These receptors were collected from a man in his fifties who received an inactivated influenza vaccine.

The chain links TRBV5-1 to TRBJ2-2, with D maybe TRBD1 (6 bases). This CDR3 comprises 16 residues. Looked up from germline, CDR1 is SGHRS and CDR2 is YFSETQ. Trimming shortened V by 1 base and J by 2 bases, and 12 bases separated the two germline ends. The chain's CDR3 is CASSLRQADNTGELFF. The CDR3 DNA reads as TGCGCCAGCAGCTTGAGACAGGCAGATAACACCGGGGAGCTGTTTTTT.

The chain uses TRBV12-3 or TRBV12-4 and TRBJ2-2; the match to TRBD2 covers 8 bases. After removal of 0 bases from V and 2 bases from J, the junction contained 8 bases not matched to a gene. The length of the CDR3 is 18 residues. CDR3 loop: CASSLARVSGINTGELFF. In nucleotides, the CDR3 is TGTGCCAGCAGTTTAGCGCGCGTTAGCGGGATTAACACCGGGGAGCTGTTTTTT.

The table lists this clonotype with a few counts. The chain couples TRBV5-1 to TRBJ1-2; 7 bases match TRBD1. Germline V lookup: CDR1 SGHRS, CDR2 YFSETQ. CDR3 length: 14 residues. V shed 7 bases, J shed 3 bases, and the junction held 9 bases outside the gene matches. CDR3: CASGFKGGDYGYTF. CDR3 coding DNA: TGCGCCAGCGGGTTTAAAGGGGGCGACTATGGCTACACCTTC.

This clonotype has more than one count but fewer than ten. The chain is built from TRBV12-3 or TRBV12-4 and TRBJ2-7; D is unclear. The CDR3 totals 12 residues. V was pared by 7 bases and J by 3 bases, with 10 bases between. The CDR3 nucleotides are TGTGCCAGCATCCCTCCGATCTACGAGCAGTACTTC. As protein: CASIPPIYEQYF.

This clonotype was picked up many times. The V call is TRBV29-1, the J call TRBJ2-7; TRBD1 matches 11 bases. Germline V lookup: CDR1 SQVTM, CDR2 ANQGSEA. This CDR3 has 12 residues. With 7 bases clipped from V and 2 bases from J, the junction kept 1 base outside the gene matches. In DNA, the CDR3 is TGCAGCGCGGGACAGGGGGCCTACGAGCAGTACTTC. It codes for CSAGQGAYEQYF.

This clonotype was seen many times. The chain recombines TRBV12-3 or TRBV12-4 with TRBJ2-2; D tentatively reads TRBD1 or TRBD2 (5 bases each). The V and J ends lost 7 bases and 5 bases respectively, with 14 bases between them. The CDR3 length is 14 residues. CDR3: CASIISGGTGELFF. The CDR3, as DNA: TGTGCCAGCATCATATCTGGGGGTACCGGGGAGCTGTTTTTT.

There are a few counts of this clonotype. V and J are TRBV12-3 or TRBV12-4 and TRBJ2-1; 9 bases line up with TRBD2. Losses at the gene ends were 2 bases for V and 1 base for J; bases not matched to a gene: 3. CDR3 size: 16 residues. The CDR3 region has the DNA TGTGCCAGCAGTTTAAGCGGGGGGTATTCCTACAATGAGCAGTTCTTC. Residues: CASSLSGGYSYNEQFF.

Many counts were recorded for this clonotype. The CDR3 sequence is CASSVERDTDTQYF. In DNA, the CDR3 is TGTGCCAGCAGCGTAGAGAGAGACACAGATACGCAGTATTTT. V is TRBV9 and J is TRBJ2-3; D ambiguous. From germline, CDR1 is SGDLS and CDR2 YYNGEE. Trimming stripped 0 bases from V and 2 bases from J, with 7 bases between. The CDR3 is made up of 14 amino acids.

This chain joins TRBV27 and TRBJ2-3, with D unclear. Germline CDR1 reads MNHEY; CDR2 reads SMNVEV (reference sequence). Deletions cut 2 bases from V and 0 bases from J, with 15 bases between. The CDR3 contains 17 residues. The CDR3 here is CASSLIGPPFSTDTQYF. The CDR3 DNA reads as TGTGCCAGCAGTTTAATTGGGCCTCCGTTTAGCACAGATACGCAGTATTTT.

The chain uses TRBV2 and TRBJ2-3; 7 nucleotides agree with TRBD2. The CDR3 sequence is 15 residues long. The germline CDR1 and CDR2 sequences are SNHLY and FYNNEI. The trim removed 5 bases at V and 1 base at J, leaving 6 bases unmatched. The CDR3 nucleotides are TGTGCCAGCAGTTTTCGCGGGAGCGGCACAGATACGCAGTATTTT. Protein: CASSFRGSGTDTQYF.

This clonotype was observed a few times. V and J are TRBV29-1 and TRBJ2-2; D unresolved. CDR1 is SQVTM, CDR2 ANQGSEA, per germline. V was pared by 3 bases and J by 3 bases, with 5 bases between. The CDR3 is made up of 12 amino acids. The chain's CDR3 is CSVEGYTGELFF. CDR3 bases: TGCAGCGTTGAGGGGTACACCGGGGAGCTGTTTTTT.

The DNA for the CDR3 is TGTGCCAGCACAATACAGGGAATGGGAGATACGCAGTATTTT. Protein product: CASTIQGMGDTQYF. The rearrangement joins TRBV7-9 to TRBJ2-3; D possibly corresponds to TRBD1 (6 bases). V was cut by 7 bases and J by 5 bases, with 16 bases left in between. Germline assignment: CDR1 SEHNR and CDR2 FQNEAQ (reference sequence). The CDR3 consists of 14 residues. Supplemented by reference TRBV7-9 and TRBJ2-3, the full variable domain reads DTGVSQNPRHKITKRGQNVTFRCDPISEHNRLYWYRQTLGQGPEFLTYFQNEAQLEKSRLLSDRFSAERPKGSFSTLEIQRTEQGDSAMYLCASTIQGMGDTQYFGPGTRLTVL.

This clonotype was seen repeatedly, ten times or more. The chain employs TRBV12-3 or TRBV12-4 and TRBJ2-1; 12 bases align to TRBD2. This CDR3 contains 16 residues. Trimming at V came to 5 bases and at J to 8 bases, leaving 10 bases not matched to a gene. The CDR3 DNA is TGTGCCAGCAGTCAGGGGCTAGCGGGAGGGCCTGATGAGCAGTTCTTC. The encoded protein is CASSQGLAGGPDEQFF.

This clonotype was recorded at least ten times. V and J are TRBV10-3 and TRBJ2-7; TRBD2 matches 9 bases. Germline V gene sequence: CDR1 ENHRY, CDR2 SYGVKD. The CDR3 totals 15 residues. Trimming removed 6 bases from V and 5 bases from J; junction bases left unmatched: 11. The CDR3 loop is CAISGWREGHHEQYF. CDR3 bases: TGTGCCATCAGCGGTTGGCGGGAGGGCCATCACGAGCAGTACTTC.

The V call is TRBV6-2 or TRBV6-3, the J call TRBJ2-5; 7 nucleotides match TRBD2. V shed 6 bases, J shed 0 bases, and the junction held 7 bases outside the gene matches. CDR3 length equals 15 residues. In germline, CDR1 is MNHEY, CDR2 SVGEGT. The CDR3: CASSVGLPYQETQYF. The CDR3 nucleotides read TGTGCCAGCAGCGTGGGACTACCGTACCAAGAGACCCAGTACTTC.

This clonotype was seen a few times. The chain links TRBV7-2 to TRBJ2-7; no reliable D call. This CDR3 contains 14 residues. Looked up from germline, CDR1 is SGHTA and CDR2 is FQGNSA. Deletions cut 2 bases from V and 0 bases from J, with 8 bases between. CDR3 amino acids: CASSLTDVSYEQYF. In DNA form, the CDR3 reads TGTGCCAGCAGCTTAACTGACGTCTCCTACGAGCAGTACTTC.

This clonotype showed up many times. The chain combines TRBV4-1 with TRBJ2-7, with 12 bases aligning to TRBD1. This CDR3 has 16 amino acids. Germline-derived CDR1 and CDR2 are MGHRA and YSYEKL. With 4 bases clipped from V and 2 bases from J, the junction kept 6 bases outside the gene matches. CDR3 sequence reads: CASSPGQGARAYEQYF. CDR3 DNA sequence: TGCGCCAGCAGCCCGGGACAGGGGGCGCGTGCCTACGAGCAGTACTTC.

This clonotype has at least ten counts. The rearrangement uses TRBV6-5 and TRBJ1-4, with unresolved D. V shed 3 bases and J shed 4 bases, with 9 bases lying between them. Germline CDR1 MNHEY, CDR2 SVGAGI. The CDR3 runs to 14 residues. The CDR3 region has the DNA TGTGCCAGCAGTTATCTGCAGTTTAATGAAAAACTGTTTTTT. Its translation is CASSYLQFNEKLFF.

The chain carries TRBV29-1 and TRBJ2-7, with 9 bases fitting TRBD1. The germline CDR1 and CDR2 sequences are SQVTM and ANQGSEA. Trimming removed 4 bases from V and 6 bases from J; junction bases left unmatched: 16. CDR3 size: 16 residues. The CDR3 DNA reads as TGCAGCGTTGGCCGACCAACGGGACAGGGACAGGGCGAGCAGTACTTC. It encodes CSVGRPTGQGQGEQYF.

This clonotype was seen many times. V is TRBV27 and J is TRBJ1-1, with 10 bases aligning to TRBD1. The CDR3 runs to 15 residues. Losses at the gene ends were 5 bases for V and 0 bases for J; bases not matched to a gene: 3. Germline values: CDR1 MNHEY, CDR2 SMNVEV (reference sequence). CDR3 DNA sequence: TGTGCCAGCAGTACTGACAGGGGGCTGAACACTGAAGCTTTCTTT. It codes for CASSTDRGLNTEAFF.

DNA of the CDR3: TGCAGTGCTAGACCTACGCTGGGGGGCACAGATACGCAGTATTTT. This codes for CSARPTLGGTDTQYF. This chain uses TRBV20-1 with TRBJ2-3; TRBD1 or TRBD2 may be the D gene (5 bases each). The V gene's germline CDR1 is DFQATT and CDR2 SNEGSKA (reference sequence). V was cut by 2 bases and J by 1 base, with 13 bases left in between. The CDR3 length is 15 residues.